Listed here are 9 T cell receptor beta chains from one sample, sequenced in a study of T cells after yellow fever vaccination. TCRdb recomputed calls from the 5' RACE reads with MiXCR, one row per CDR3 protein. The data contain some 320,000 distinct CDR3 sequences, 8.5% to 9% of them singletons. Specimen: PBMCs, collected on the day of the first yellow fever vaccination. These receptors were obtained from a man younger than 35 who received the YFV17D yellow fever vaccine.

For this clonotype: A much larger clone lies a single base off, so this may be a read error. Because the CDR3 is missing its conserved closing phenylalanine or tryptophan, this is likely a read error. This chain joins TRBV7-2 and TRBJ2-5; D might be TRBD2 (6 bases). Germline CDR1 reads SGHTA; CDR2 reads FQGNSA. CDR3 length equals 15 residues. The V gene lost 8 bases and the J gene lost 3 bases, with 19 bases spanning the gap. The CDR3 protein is CASSFNWGGEETQYS. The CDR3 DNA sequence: TGTGCCAGCTCCTTTAACTGGGGCGGGGAAGAGACCCAGTACTCC.

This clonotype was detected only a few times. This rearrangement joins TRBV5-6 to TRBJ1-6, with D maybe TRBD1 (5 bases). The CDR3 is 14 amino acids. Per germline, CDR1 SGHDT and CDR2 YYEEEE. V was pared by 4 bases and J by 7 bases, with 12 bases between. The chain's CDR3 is CASSGTGRNSPLHF. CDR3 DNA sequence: TGTGCCAGCAGCGGAACAGGAAGGAATTCACCCCTCCACTTT.

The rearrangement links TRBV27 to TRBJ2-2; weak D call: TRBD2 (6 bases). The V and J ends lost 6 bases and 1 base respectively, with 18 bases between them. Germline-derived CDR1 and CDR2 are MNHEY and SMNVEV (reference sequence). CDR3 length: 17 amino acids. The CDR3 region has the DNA TGTGCCAGCAGGACATCTTCGGGGAGGTTGAACACCGGGGAGCTGTTTTTT. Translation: CASRTSSGRLNTGELFF.

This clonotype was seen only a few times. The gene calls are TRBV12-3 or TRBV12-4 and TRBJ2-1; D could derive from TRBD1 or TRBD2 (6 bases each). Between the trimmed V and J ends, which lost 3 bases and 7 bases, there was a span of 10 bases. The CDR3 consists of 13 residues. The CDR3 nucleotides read TGTGCCAGCAGTTTGAGGGGGGATAATGAGCAGTTCTTC. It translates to CASSLRGDNEQFF.

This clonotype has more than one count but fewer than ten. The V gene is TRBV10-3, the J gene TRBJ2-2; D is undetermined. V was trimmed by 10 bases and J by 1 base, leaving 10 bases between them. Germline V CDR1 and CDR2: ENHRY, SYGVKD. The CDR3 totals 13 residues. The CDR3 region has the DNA TGTGCCACCCAGGACGGGAACACCGGGGAGCTGTTTTTT. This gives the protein CATQDGNTGELFF.

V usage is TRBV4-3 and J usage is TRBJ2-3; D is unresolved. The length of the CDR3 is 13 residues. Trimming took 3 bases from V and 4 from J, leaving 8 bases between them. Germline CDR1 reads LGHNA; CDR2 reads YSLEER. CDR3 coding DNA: TGCGCCAGCAGCCACCTCTCATCAGATACGCAGTATTTT. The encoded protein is CASSHLSSDTQYF.

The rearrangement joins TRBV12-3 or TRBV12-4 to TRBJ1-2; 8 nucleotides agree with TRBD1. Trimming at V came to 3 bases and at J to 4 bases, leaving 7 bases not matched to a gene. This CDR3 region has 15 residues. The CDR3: CASSLSQGAVYGYTF. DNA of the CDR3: TGTGCCAGCAGTTTGAGTCAGGGGGCAGTCTATGGCTACACCTTC.

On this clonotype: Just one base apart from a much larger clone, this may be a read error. As DNA, the CDR3 is TGCGCCAGCAGCCAAGATCTGTATTCAGGGCCCCCATCCGAGCAGTACTTC. It translates to CASSQDLYSGPPSEQYF. The genes are TRBV4-3 and TRBJ2-7; possibly TRBD1 for D (5 bases). Trimming stripped 0 bases from V and 6 bases from J, with 21 bases between. The CDR3 length is 17 residues. Germline V lookup: CDR1 LGHNA, CDR2 YSLEER.

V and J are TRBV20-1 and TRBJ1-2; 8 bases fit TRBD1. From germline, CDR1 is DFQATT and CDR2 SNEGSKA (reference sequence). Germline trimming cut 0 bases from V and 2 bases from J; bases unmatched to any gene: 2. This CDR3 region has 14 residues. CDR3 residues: CSARDPGGNYGYTF. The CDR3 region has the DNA TGCAGTGCTAGAGATCCAGGGGGCAACTATGGCTACACCTTC.